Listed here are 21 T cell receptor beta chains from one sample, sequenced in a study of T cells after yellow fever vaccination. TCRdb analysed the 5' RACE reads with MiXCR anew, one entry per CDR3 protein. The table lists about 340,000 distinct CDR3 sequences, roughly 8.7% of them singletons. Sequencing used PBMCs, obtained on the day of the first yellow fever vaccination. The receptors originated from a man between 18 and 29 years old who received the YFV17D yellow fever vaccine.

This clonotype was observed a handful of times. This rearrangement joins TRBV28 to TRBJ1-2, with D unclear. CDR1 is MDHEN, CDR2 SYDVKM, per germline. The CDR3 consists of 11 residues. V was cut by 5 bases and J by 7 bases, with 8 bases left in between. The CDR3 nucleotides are TGTGCCAGCAGTCTATTCGGTGGCTACACCTTC. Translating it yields CASSLFGGYTF.

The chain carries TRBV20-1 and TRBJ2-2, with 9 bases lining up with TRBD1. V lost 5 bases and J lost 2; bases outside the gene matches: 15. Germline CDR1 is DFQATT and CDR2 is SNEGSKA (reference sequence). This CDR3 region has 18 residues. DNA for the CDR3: TGCAGTGCTCAGGTTTCATTTGGACAGGGGATTAACACCGGGGAGCTGTTTTTT. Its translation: CSAQVSFGQGINTGELFF.

The CDR3 nucleotides read TGTGCCAGCAGCCAAGTAGGTAGCGGGGGACGGACCCAGTACTTC. Translation: CASSQVGSGGRTQYF. The chain joins TRBV3-1 to TRBJ2-5; TRBD2 matches at 9 bases. Unmatched junction bases numbered 7, after V lost 1 base and J lost 7 bases. Germline V lookup: CDR1 LGHDT, CDR2 YNNKEL (reference sequence). The CDR3 runs 15 residues.

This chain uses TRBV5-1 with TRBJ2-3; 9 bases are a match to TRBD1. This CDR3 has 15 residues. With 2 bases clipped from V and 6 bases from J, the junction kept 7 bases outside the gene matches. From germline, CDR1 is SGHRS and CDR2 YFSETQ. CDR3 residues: CASSFHGQGQDTQYF. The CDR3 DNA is TGCGCCAGCAGCTTTCACGGACAGGGGCAGGATACGCAGTATTTT. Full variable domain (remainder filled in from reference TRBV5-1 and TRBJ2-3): KAGVTQTPRYLIKTRGQQVTLSCSPISGHRSVSWYQQTPGQGLQFLFEYFSETQRNKGNFPGRFSGRQFSNSRSEMNVSTLELGDSALYLCASSFHGQGQDTQYFGPGTRLTVL.

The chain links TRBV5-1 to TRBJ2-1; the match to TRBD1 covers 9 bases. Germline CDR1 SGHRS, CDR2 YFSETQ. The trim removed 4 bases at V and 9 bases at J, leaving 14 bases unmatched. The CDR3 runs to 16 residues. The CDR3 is CASSHGTGWISAEQFF. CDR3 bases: TGCGCCAGCAGCCACGGGACAGGGTGGATCAGTGCTGAGCAGTTCTTC.

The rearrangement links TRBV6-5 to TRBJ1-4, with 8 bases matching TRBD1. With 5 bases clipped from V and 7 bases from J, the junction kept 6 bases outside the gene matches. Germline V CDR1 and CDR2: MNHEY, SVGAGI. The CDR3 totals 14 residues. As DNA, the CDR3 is TGTGCCAGCAGTAGGGACAGGAACCTTGAAAAACTGTTTTTT. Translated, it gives CASSRDRNLEKLFF.

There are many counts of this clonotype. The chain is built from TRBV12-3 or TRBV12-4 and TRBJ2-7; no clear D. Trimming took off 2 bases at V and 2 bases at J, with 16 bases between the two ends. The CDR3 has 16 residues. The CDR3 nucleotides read TGTGCCAGCAGTTTATATTCGGGCCCCTGGGCCTACGAGCAGTACTTC. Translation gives CASSLYSGPWAYEQYF.

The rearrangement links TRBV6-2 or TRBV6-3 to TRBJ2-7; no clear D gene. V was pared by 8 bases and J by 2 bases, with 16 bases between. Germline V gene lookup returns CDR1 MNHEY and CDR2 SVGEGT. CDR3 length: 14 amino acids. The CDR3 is CASRQADGAYEQYF. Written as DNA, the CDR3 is TGTGCCAGCCGGCAGGCAGACGGCGCCTACGAGCAGTACTTC.

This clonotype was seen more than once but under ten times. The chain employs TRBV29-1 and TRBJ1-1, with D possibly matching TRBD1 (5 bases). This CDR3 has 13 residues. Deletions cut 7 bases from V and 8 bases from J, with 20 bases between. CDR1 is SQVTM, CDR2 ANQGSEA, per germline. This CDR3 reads CSAEFPAGREAFF. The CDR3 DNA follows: TGCAGCGCCGAGTTTCCGGCAGGGAGGGAAGCTTTCTTT.

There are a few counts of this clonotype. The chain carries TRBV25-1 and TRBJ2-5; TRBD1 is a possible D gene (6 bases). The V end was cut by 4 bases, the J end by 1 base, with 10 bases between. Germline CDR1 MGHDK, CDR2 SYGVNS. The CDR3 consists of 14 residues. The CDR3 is CASSARDTQETQYF. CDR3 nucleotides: TGTGCCAGCAGTGCACGGGACACCCAAGAGACCCAGTACTTC.

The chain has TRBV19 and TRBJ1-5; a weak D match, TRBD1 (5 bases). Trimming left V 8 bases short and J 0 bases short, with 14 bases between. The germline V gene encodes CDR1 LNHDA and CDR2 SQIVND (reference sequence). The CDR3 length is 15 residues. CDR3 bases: TGTGCCAGTCTCGGGAGACAGACTAGCAATCAGCCCCAGCATTTT. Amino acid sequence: CASLGRQTSNQPQHF.

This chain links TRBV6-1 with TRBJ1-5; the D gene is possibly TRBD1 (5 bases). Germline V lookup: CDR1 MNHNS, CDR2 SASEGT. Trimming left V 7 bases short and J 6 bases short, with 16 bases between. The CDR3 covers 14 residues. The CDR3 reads CASTFGGVGQPQHF. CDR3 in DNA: TGTGCCAGCACCTTCGGAGGGGTCGGTCAGCCCCAGCATTTT.

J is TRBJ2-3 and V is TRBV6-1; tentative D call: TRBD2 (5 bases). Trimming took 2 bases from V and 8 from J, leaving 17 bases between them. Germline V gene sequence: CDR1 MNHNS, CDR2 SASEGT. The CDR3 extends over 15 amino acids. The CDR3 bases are TGTGCCAGCAGTGAACGGTGGAGGCACAGAGGTACGCAGTATTTT. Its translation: CASSERWRHRGTQYF.

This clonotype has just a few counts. The CDR3 DNA is TGTGCCAGCAGCTTAGCATCGGGGTATAGCAATCAGCCCCAGCATTTT. It translates to CASSLASGYSNQPQHF. The rearrangement joins TRBV7-2 to TRBJ1-5; D uncertain. The V gene's germline CDR1 is SGHTA and CDR2 FQGNSA. There are 16 residues in the CDR3. Trimming removed 0 bases at V and 0 bases at J, with 9 bases between.

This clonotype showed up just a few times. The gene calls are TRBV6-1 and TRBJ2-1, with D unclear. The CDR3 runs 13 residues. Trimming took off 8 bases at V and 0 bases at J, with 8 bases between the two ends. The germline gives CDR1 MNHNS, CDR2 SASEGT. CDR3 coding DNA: TGTGCCAGCTCCCAGACCTCCTACAATGAGCAGTTCTTC. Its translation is CASSQTSYNEQFF.

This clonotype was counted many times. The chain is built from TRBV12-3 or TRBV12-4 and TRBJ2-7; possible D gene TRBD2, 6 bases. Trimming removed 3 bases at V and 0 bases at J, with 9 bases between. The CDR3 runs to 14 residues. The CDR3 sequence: CASSFAGPSYEQYF. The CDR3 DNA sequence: TGTGCCAGCAGTTTCGCGGGACCCTCCTACGAGCAGTACTTC.

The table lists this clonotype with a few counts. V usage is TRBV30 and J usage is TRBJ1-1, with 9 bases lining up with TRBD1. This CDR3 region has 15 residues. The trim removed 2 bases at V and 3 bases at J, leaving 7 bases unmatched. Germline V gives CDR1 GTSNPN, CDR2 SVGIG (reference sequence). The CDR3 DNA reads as TGTGCCTGGAGTTTTTTACAGGGGGCGGACACTGAAGCTTTCTTT. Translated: CAWSFLQGADTEAFF.

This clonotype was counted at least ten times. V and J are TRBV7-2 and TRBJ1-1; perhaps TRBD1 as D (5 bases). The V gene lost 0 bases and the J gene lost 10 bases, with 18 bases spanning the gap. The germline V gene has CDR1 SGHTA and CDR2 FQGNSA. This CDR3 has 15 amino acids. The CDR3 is CASSLAPGTRVLAFF. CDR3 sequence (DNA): TGTGCCAGCAGCTTAGCCCCCGGGACTAGGGTGTTAGCTTTCTTT. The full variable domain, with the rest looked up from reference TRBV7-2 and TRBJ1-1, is GAGVSQSPSNKVTEKGKDVELRCDPISGHTALYWYRQSLGQGLEFLIYFQGNSAPDKSGLPSDRFSAERTGGSVSTLTIQRTQQEDSAVYLCASSLAPGTRVLAFFGQGTRLTVV.

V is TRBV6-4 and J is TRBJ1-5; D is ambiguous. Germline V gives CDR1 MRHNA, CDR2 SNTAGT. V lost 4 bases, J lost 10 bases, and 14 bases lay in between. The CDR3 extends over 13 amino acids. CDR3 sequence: CASSVQAAGPQHF. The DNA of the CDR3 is TGTGCCAGCAGTGTGCAAGCGGCTGGACCCCAGCATTTT.

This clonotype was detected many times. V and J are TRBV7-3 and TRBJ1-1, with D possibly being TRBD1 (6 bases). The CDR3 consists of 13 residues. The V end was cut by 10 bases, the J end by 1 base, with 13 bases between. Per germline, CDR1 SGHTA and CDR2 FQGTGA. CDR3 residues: CATARTANTEAFF. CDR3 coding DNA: TGTGCCACCGCCCGGACAGCGAACACTGAAGCTTTCTTT. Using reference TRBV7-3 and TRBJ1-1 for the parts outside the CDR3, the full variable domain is GAGVSQTPSNKVTEKGKYVELRCDPISGHTALYWYRQSLGQGPEFLIYFQGTGAADDSGLPNDRFFAVRPEGSVSTLKIQRTERGDSAVYLCATARTANTEAFFGQGTRLTVV.

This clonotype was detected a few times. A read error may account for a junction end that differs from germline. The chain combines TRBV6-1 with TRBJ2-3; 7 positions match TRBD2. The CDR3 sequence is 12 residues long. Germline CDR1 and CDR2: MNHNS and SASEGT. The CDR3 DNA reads TGTGCCAGCAGTCAAGCGGGGATCGCGCAGTATTTT. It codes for CASSQAGIAQYF.